This T cell receptor (beta chain) was found in a study of T-cell reconstitution after alpha-beta-depleted transplantation in children. V lost 9 bases to trimming and J lost 0 bases, with 15 bases between them. This CDR3 comprises 14 residues. Per germline, CDR1 MNHNS and CDR2 SASEGT. For TCRbeta, the library was prepared with unique molecular identifiers. TCRdb itself ran the PCR reads through MiXCR, one entry per CDR3 protein. Here the sample spans about 500,000 distinct CDR3 sequences, 32% being singletons. The sample holds a few counts of this clonotype. This sequence was found in a human donor who donated a stem cell graft to a child with aplastic anemia. J is TRBJ2-7 and V is TRBV6-1, with D tentatively TRBD1 or TRBD2 (5 bases each). Sequenced material: PBMCs from the stem cell graft donor, taken from the stem cell graft. For the CDR3, the DNA is TGTGCCAGTCGCACAGGTCGGGGCTCCTACGAGCAGTACGTC. Its protein is CASRTGRGSYEQYV.